These 10 T cell receptor beta chains came from one sample sequenced in a study of yellow fever vaccine responses in identical twins. MiXCR, applied by TCRdb to the RT-PCR reads, yields one record per CDR3 protein. The sample carries 15,000 to 20,000 distinct CDR3 sequences, around three quarters recorded once. Sequences were derived from T cells from blood (PBMCs), unsorted or a sorted subset (not recorded which), sampled before or after yellow fever vaccination (not recorded which). These receptors were collected from a woman younger than 30 who received the yellow fever vaccine.

J is TRBJ1-1 and V is TRBV7-2, with D hard to call. The CDR3 extends over 12 amino acids. Trimming left V 5 bases short and J 5 bases short, with 9 bases between. The germline gives CDR1 SGHTA, CDR2 FQGNSA. CDR3 loop: CASSPSLTEAFF. Written as DNA, the CDR3 is TGTGCCAGCAGCCCTTCTTTGACTGAAGCTTTCTTT. The variable domain in full, completed from reference TRBV7-2 and TRBJ1-1, reads GAGVSQSPSNKVTEKGKDVELRCDPISGHTALYWYRQSLGQGLEFLIYFQGNSAPDKSGLPSDRFSAERTGGSVSTLTIQRTQQEDSAVYLCASSPSLTEAFFGQGTRLTVV.

The rearrangement links TRBV15 to TRBJ1-1; D remains unclear. The CDR3 sequence is 14 residues long. Trimming shortened V by 3 bases and J by 4 bases, and 12 bases separated the two germline ends. Germline-derived CDR1 and CDR2 are LNHNV and YYDKDF (reference sequence). In DNA, the CDR3 is TGTGCCACCAGCAGGACCAAAGTGAGCACTGAAGCTTTCTTT. This translates into CATSRTKVSTEAFF.

In this sample, this clonotype turned up once. The V call is TRBV11-1, the J call TRBJ2-1; a weak D match, TRBD2 (5 bases). Germline CDR1 reads SGHAT; CDR2 reads FQDESV (reference sequence). Trimming shortened V by 0 bases and J by 6 bases, and 12 bases separated the two germline ends. This CDR3 region has 15 residues. The CDR3 region has the DNA TGTGCCAGCAGCTTAGCGGCGCTAGCAGGCAATGAGCAGTTCTTC. Translation gives CASSLAALAGNEQFF.

A few counts support this clonotype. The rearrangement links TRBV29-1 to TRBJ2-7, with a weak D call TRBD2 (7 bases). The CDR3 length is 13 residues. Between the trimmed V and J ends, which lost 4 bases and 2 bases, there was a span of 12 bases. Germline lookup yields CDR1 SQVTM and CDR2 ANQGSEA. The CDR3 protein is CSVGGGSTYEQYF. The CDR3 DNA follows: TGCAGCGTTGGCGGGGGCTCAACCTACGAGCAGTACTTC.

The rearrangement uses TRBV4-2 and TRBJ2-5; D call uncertain. The V gene's germline CDR1 is LGHNA and CDR2 YNFKEQ. V was pared by 5 bases and J by 5 bases, with 15 bases between. The CDR3 sequence is 14 residues long. CDR3 loop: CASSKGLDGETQYF. The CDR3 DNA reads as TGTGCCAGCAGCAAGGGCCTGGATGGGGAGACCCAGTACTTC.

V usage is TRBV2 and J usage is TRBJ2-7; D possibly corresponds to TRBD1 (5 bases). The CDR3 loop spans 15 amino acids. Looked up from germline, CDR1 is SNHLY and CDR2 is FYNNEI. Trimming took off 6 bases at V and 1 base at J, with 16 bases between the two ends. The CDR3 spells CASRDQGGVSYEQYV. DNA for the CDR3: TGTGCCAGCAGAGACCAGGGTGGGGTTTCCTACGAGCAGTACGTC.

The chain employs TRBV2 and TRBJ2-1, with TRBD2 identical over 8 bases. The CDR3 loop spans 16 amino acids. V lost 6 bases to trimming and J lost 5 bases; unmatched junction nucleotides: 12. Germline V gene data show CDR1 as SNHLY and CDR2 as FYNNEI. DNA of the CDR3: TGTGCCAGCAGCCACGACCTGACTAGCGACCACAATGAGCAGTTCTTC. The encoded protein is CASSHDLTSDHNEQFF.

The chain carries TRBV19 and TRBJ2-1; D gene unclear. Between the trimmed V and J ends, which lost 6 bases and 9 bases, there was a span of 15 bases. The CDR3 loop spans 13 amino acids. CDR1 LNHDA and CDR2 SQIVND come from the germline V gene (reference sequence). This CDR3 reads CASRGRVWFEQFF. The CDR3 region has the DNA TGTGCCAGTAGGGGTCGTGTCTGGTTTGAGCAGTTCTTC.

The genes are TRBV7-9 and TRBJ1-6, with unresolved D. The CDR3 contains 12 residues. The V end lost 2 bases, the J end lost 10 bases, and 6 bases lay between the germline ends. The germline gives CDR1 SEHNR, CDR2 FQNEAQ (reference sequence). CDR3 residues: CASSLIGSPLHF. DNA for the CDR3: TGTGCCAGCAGCTTAATAGGGTCACCCCTCCACTTT.

The gene calls are TRBV25-1 and TRBJ1-1, with D uncertain. The germline gives CDR1 MGHDK, CDR2 SYGVNS. V gave up 7 bases and J gave up 6 bases, with 15 bases separating them. The CDR3 is made up of 13 amino acids. The CDR3 sequence: CASTQLGNAEAFF. The CDR3 DNA sequence: TGTGCCAGCACCCAGCTGGGGAATGCTGAAGCTTTCTTT. The full variable domain, in which reference TRBV25-1 and TRBJ1-1 provide the parts outside the CDR3, is EADIYQTPRYLVIGTGKKITLECSQTMGHDKMYWYQQDPGMELHLIHYSYGVNSTEKGDLSSESTVSRIRTEHFPLTLESARPSHTSQYLCASTQLGNAEAFFGQGTRLTVV.